The text below deals with one TCR beta chain. There is no known antigen for this receptor. Base quality data are lacking; no much larger clone is found one base away. The data originate from a study of cytomegalovirus exposure and HLA in healthy donors (TCRdb year 2017). As for the study more broadly: In an earlier analysis of under 600 of the donors, about 270 Gb of sequence data and 95 million to 130 million unique TCR beta sequences from 150 million to 200 million T cells were reported. An early release covering 550 to 650 HLA-typed donors comprised approximately 300 gigabases of sequencing data and tens of millions of unique TCR sequences. The genetic ancestry cluster associated with self-reported Caucasian donors included 80% to 90% of the roughly 400 genotyped donors. The study aimed to test whether signatures of past pathogen exposure could be identified by cataloging public T cell receptors. The T cell repertoires of under 700 subjects were profiled by immunosequencing and related to cytomegalovirus serostatus. Besides the first cohort of roughly 660 subjects, a separate validation cohort made up of around 120 different subjects was used. To predict cytomegalovirus infection status, the study brought together high-throughput TCR immunosequencing, statistical association of individual TCRs with disease status, and machine learning. In a later analysis, previously published TCR beta repertoires from 550 to 700 donors were re-analyzed and high-resolution HLA genotyping was added so that TCR occurrence patterns could be studied. Rather than using new phenotypic data, the later analysis identified candidate immune exposures from TCR beta sequences and from how often those sequences occurred across donors. An earlier analysis of several hundred of the donors applied high-throughput TCR beta sequencing to assess whether each TCR beta V gene segment acted as functional or pseudogenic. Donor age, sex, ethnicity and CMV serostatus were collected together with the repertoire data. A later genetic analysis took genome-wide SNP genotypes for about 55% of the 666 donors and used that subset as a discovery cohort. Every repertoire in the discovery cohort had been generated on one and the same sequencing platform. HLA typing covered class I and class II loci at four-digit resolution. The number of donors typed differed by locus, with roughly 629-640 for A, B, C, DRB1 and DQB1, 522 for DQA1, 600 to 610 for DPA1, and some 470 for DPB1. Five DR-DQ haplotypes were treated as single units for association and clustering because of strong linkage in the cohort. On average, approximately 250,000 unique TCR beta nucleotide sequences were sequenced per donor among some 420 genotyped donors of the cohort, with about 17% of those sequences being non-productive.

What the study reported, not specific to this receptor: In a later analysis, TCR association rates were found to vary across HLA loci, with the most associated TCRs seen for DRB1 alleles and the fewest for HLA-C alleles. When HLA alleles, especially DR and DQ, strongly co-occurred, attributing TCR associations to individual alleles was difficult. A cluster of highly shared sequence variants was judged likely to represent a technical artifact of the sequencing pipeline. A later analysis reported that several top co-occurrence clusters appeared linked to parvovirus B19, influenza, CMV and Epstein-Barr virus. An earlier analysis of 587 of the donors showed that most TCR beta V segments appeared in productive rearrangements either about 87% or about 30% of the time, which broadly matched IMGT annotations. Linkage disequilibrium might explain the correlated functional status among segregating V segments, but an unknown experimental factor could not be excluded. According to the authors, the approach could potentially be generalized to other disease states and immunological phenotypes. V-gene and J-gene trimming of TCR beta chains was associated with a missense DCLRE1C variant in a later genetic analysis, and the association was replicated in an independent cohort. The cohort was sequenced for TCR beta chains only, and without alpha or paired-chain data the features that could be detected were limited. A further reported finding was that TCR beta sequences accurately predicted the HLA-A and HLA-B alleles for most subjects in the first cohort. Compared with the approximately 710-donor mean, donors in an Asian-associated ancestry cluster had fewer N-insertions in productive TCRs, according to a later genetic analysis. Specific HLA alleles were associated with roughly 16,000 TCR beta sequences at a false discovery rate of 0.05 in a later analysis. In vitro tests confirmed that three of the cytomegalovirus-associated TCR beta chains recognize cytomegalovirus antigens. Because counts were too low, roughly 16 rarely observed V segments, including chromosome 9 orphons, were excluded from the earlier analysis of some 540 of the donors. The only immune exposure information available for the cohort was CMV serostatus. The study gave a list of some 150 TCR beta chains associated with cytomegalovirus. While some public TCRs were present in many individuals, most TCR sequences turned up only very rarely across donors. A later analysis found that most CMV-associated TCR beta chains appeared HLA-restricted, with HLA associations seemingly driven largely by CMV exposure. Because HLA typing was missing for some donors at each locus, association tests included only the typed subset. Some IMGT-functional V segments, including TRBV6-2 and TRBV6-3, could not be distinguished by the 87-base-pair reads and were therefore excluded. The classifier was reported to diagnose cytomegalovirus status with high specificity and sensitivity in both the original and validation cohorts. A later analysis found that HLA-associated TCR beta chains were more clonally expanded and had lower generation probabilities than equally common non-associated chains. Presence/absence analyses assumed roughly uniform sequencing depth across donors, an assumption that may not hold.

At the junction V is shortened by 4 bases and J by 1 base; bases outside the gene matches: 2. From cysteine to phenylalanine, the CDR3 is 13 amino acids long. Only the CDR3 portion is preserved as DNA: 39 bases, with reading frame beginning at the first base. Taken from the germline V gene (reference sequence), the CDR1 and CDR2 loops are GTSNPN and SVGIG. The cohort was made up of roughly 670 healthy bone marrow donors. At the time of sampling, every cohort member was nominally healthy, though immune exposures that went unrecorded were likely present. The donor tested CMV seronegative and was one of the 352 seronegative cohort members. A peripheral blood sample was collected from each donor, and TCR beta sequencing was performed on peripheral blood mononuclear cells. The Qiagen DNeasy Blood Extraction Kit was used to extract genomic DNA from the blood cell samples. Receptor libraries were prepared by the immunoSEQ multiplex PCR assay. A mixture of 60 forward primers for TCR Vbeta segments and 13 reverse primers for TCR Jbeta segments was used in the multiplex PCR. A multiplex PCR assay on genomic DNA amplified the CDR3 region of rearranged TCR beta genes. The amplified TCR beta libraries were sequenced on the Illumina HiSeq System as 87-base-pair reads. The paper's processing steps were these. A later analysis tallied approximately 87 million unique TCR beta chains across the 666 repertoires, and around 12 million of those chains were shared by two or more donors. A nearest-neighbor algorithm error-corrected the raw reads and collapsed the reads into unique sequences, merging closely related sequences to remove PCR and sequencing errors. To assign V, D and J gene segments, CDR3 sequences were aligned to IMGT reference sequences. Each retained sequence needed at least a six-nucleotide match to both a V gene segment and a J gene segment. A rearrangement was called productive if the CDR3 had no stop codons and remained in frame with V and J, and every other rearrangement was called non-productive. CDR3 was defined by IMGT convention, running from the second conserved V-encoded cysteine to the conserved J-encoded phenylalanine. In an earlier analysis of roughly 580 of the donors, sequences lacking an unambiguous match to a single V gene segment were excluded. An earlier analysis of 500 to 700 of the donors classified V segments as functional when productive rearrangements were above 56.7% and as segregating when the standard deviation between donors was above 5%. A statistical classification framework was built to diagnose cytomegalovirus status from the catalog of TCR beta chain sequences. V and J gene assignment, in a later analysis, came from comparing TCR nucleotide sequences with IMGT/GENE-DB human TR gene sequences. The TCRdist pipeline was used in a later analysis to assign CDR3 sequences and most-parsimonious VDJ recombination scenarios. In a later analysis, every TCR beta chain was defined by the combination of its CDR3 amino acid sequence and its V-gene family, and reads without a unique V-gene family were dropped. A later analysis removed several hundred highly shared, low-generation-probability nucleotide sequences to deal with suspected cross-contamination and a sequencing artifact. In a later analysis, a clonal expansion index was calculated for each public chain from normalized within-repertoire ranks of inferred template counts. In a later analysis, generation probabilities were computed using a VDJ recombination model fitted to out-of-frame rearrangements, and the results were checked against IGoR. A later analysis scored TCR-TCR, TCR-HLA and TCR-CMV co-occurrence with hypergeometric tests, applying a repertoire-size bias correction to TCR pairs. To estimate false discovery rates, a later analysis permuted the HLA or CMV assignments 20 times. In a later analysis, co-occurring TCRs were grouped using DBSCAN, and TCRdist sequence similarity was added for clustering within HLA-allele-positive subsets. Repertoires with fewer than 30,000 or more than 120,000 public chains, plus five repertoires with anomalous nucleotide sharing, were excluded from co-occurrence clustering. As stored in TCRdb, this immuneACCESS dataset retains in-frame rearrangements with V and J assigned. A fraction of the clones does not appear; measured against another copy, unresolved V genes explain less than half of the discrepancy, and the remainder lacks a known reason. That table supplies the V and J calls and clone size; D and trimming were determined from the DNA. The sample table records some 150,000 clones; roughly two thirds of these occur just once. The top ten hold 2.8% of the sample.

Sequenced: PBMCs. This TCR derives from a woman aged 30 to 39 in good health and CMV-seronegative. Recombination connected TRBV30 to TRBJ2-5, with TRBD1 identical over 8 junction bases. The nucleotides are TGTGCCTGGACCCAGGGGGCCCAAGAGACCCAGTACTTC. Translation gives CAWTQGAQETQYF.